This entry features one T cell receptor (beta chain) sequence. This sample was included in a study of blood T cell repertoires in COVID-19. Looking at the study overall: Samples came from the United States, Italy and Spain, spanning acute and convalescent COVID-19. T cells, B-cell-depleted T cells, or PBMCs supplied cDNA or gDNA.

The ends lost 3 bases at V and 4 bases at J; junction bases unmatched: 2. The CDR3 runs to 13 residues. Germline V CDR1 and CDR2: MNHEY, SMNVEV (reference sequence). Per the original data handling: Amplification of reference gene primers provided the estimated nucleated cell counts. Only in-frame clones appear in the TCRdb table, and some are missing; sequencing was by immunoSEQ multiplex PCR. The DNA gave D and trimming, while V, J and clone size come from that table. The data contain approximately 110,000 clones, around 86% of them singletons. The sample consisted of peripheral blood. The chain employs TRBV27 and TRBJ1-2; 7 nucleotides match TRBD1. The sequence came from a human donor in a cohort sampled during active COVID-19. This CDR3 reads CASSFRDSYGYTF. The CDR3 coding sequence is TGTGCCAGCAGTTTCCGGGACAGCTATGGCTACACCTTC.